Listed below are T cell receptor beta chains from one sample, sequenced in a study of CD8 T cells in ankylosing spondylitis. TCRdb ran MiXCR on the 5' RACE reads and lists one entry per CDR3 protein. Of 800,000 to 900,000 distinct CDR3 sequences in the sample, 10% to 15% were seen once. Sequenced input: blood, either unsorted or a sorted T cell fraction (not recorded which). The source of these receptors is a male donor with ankylosing spondylitis. The CDR3 runs from the conserved cysteine through the conserved F or W. The order of the fields is J gene, D gene, clone size, V gene, CDR3 protein, CDR3 DNA. D genes are given only for firm matches. Expanded clones get a size class; other rows say once, few or many, or leave the size out.

TRBJ2-5 . . TRBV6-2/TRBV6-3 CASSPLVTQYF TGTGCCAGCAGCCCACTCGTGACCCAGTACTTC
TRBJ2-2 . many TRBV20-1 CSARGLNTGELFF TGCAGTGCTAGGGGTCTGAACACCGGGGAGCTGTTTTTT
TRBJ2-2 . . TRBV27 CASSLNGGELFF TGTGCCAGCAGTTTGAACGGCGGGGAGCTGTTTTTT
TRBJ2-7 TRBD1 many TRBV9 CASSRQGRMGEQYF TGTGCCAGCAGTCGACAGGGGAGGATGGGAGAGCAGTACTTC
TRBJ2-7 TRBD1 few TRBV29-1 CSVARGQGAYEQYF TGCAGCGTTGCCCGTGGTCAGGGGGCGTACGAGCAGTACTTC
TRBJ2-1 . . TRBV10-1 CASSAGTTYNEQFF TGCGCCAGCAGTGCCGGGACCACCTACAATGAGCAGTTCTTC
TRBJ1-3 . . TRBV7-2 CASSQMGRVGNTIYF TGTGCCAGCAGCCAGATGGGGAGGGTCGGAAACACCATATATTTT
TRBJ1-5 . few TRBV28 CASSFPQPQHF TGTGCCAGCAGTTTCCCTCAGCCCCAGCATTTT
TRBJ2-7 TRBD1 few TRBV10-3 CAISEPGTGVSPYEQYF TGTGCCATCAGCGAGCCCGGGACAGGGGTGTCCCCCTACGAGCAGTACTTC
TRBJ2-1 TRBD2 . TRBV18 CASSPRASGTYNEQFF TGTGCCAGCTCACCACGGGCTAGCGGGACCTACAATGAGCAGTTCTTC
TRBJ1-5 . many TRBV7-9 CASSPRDGLPQHF TGTGCCAGCAGCCCCAGAGATGGGCTGCCCCAGCATTTT
TRBJ1-2 TRBD1 many TRBV12-3/TRBV12-4 CASSLLPDRRYGYTF TGTGCCAGCAGTTTATTACCGGACAGGCGGTATGGCTACACCTTC
TRBJ2-1 TRBD1 few TRBV4-2 CASSRGTADNEQFF TGTGCCAGCAGCCGAGGGACAGCCGACAATGAGCAGTTCTTC
TRBJ1-6 TRBD1 . TRBV6-1 CASSPGQGVSPLHF TGTGCCAGCAGCCCCGGACAGGGGGTTTCACCCCTCCACTTT
TRBJ2-1 TRBD2 . TRBV6-2/TRBV6-3 CASSWLAGPDSNEQFF TGTGCCAGCAGTTGGCTAGCGGGACCCGACAGTAATGAGCAGTTCTTC
TRBJ2-3 TRBD2 . TRBV10-3 CATKEREAPKTDTQYF TGTGCCACGAAGGAGCGGGAGGCCCCTAAGACAGATACGCAGTATTTT
TRBJ2-1 . . TRBV7-2 CASSSDRGAPYNEQFF TGTGCCAGCAGCTCCGACCGAGGGGCCCCTTACAATGAGCAGTTCTTC
TRBJ2-5 . many TRBV29-1 CSVEDPSGQGVPETQYF TGCAGCGTTGAAGATCCTAGCGGGCAGGGGGTCCCCGAGACCCAGTACTTC
TRBJ1-5 . many TRBV20-1 CSASTPPPNNQPQHF TGCAGTGCTAGTACCCCGCCGCCCAACAATCAGCCCCAGCATTTT
TRBJ2-7 . . TRBV20-1 CSAGQPTGQYF TGCAGTGCTGGACAGCCAACCGGGCAGTACTTC
TRBJ2-1 . many TRBV4-1 CASSQWGSLGDEQFF TGCGCCAGCAGCCAATGGGGCTCCTTGGGAGATGAGCAGTTCTTC
TRBJ2-2 TRBD1 . TRBV11-1 CASSWLPGTGPPLSNTGELFF TGTGCCAGCAGCTGGTTACCTGGGACAGGGCCACCCCTCTCGAACACCGGGGAGCTGTTTTTT
TRBJ2-5 . . TRBV12-3/TRBV12-4 CATAERGGSETQYF TGTGCCACAGCCGAGAGAGGGGGGTCAGAGACCCAGTACTTC
TRBJ2-7 TRBD1 . TRBV20-1 CSARFGTGVSSYEQYF TGCAGTGCTAGATTCGGGACAGGGGTCTCCTCCTACGAGCAGTACTTC
TRBJ2-1 . many TRBV5-1 CASSPGSAYNEQFF TGCGCCAGCAGCCCGGGGTCTGCCTACAATGAGCAGTTCTTC
TRBJ1-1 . . TRBV5-6 CASSLWRRNTEAFF TGTGCCAGCAGCTTGTGGCGGAGGAACACTGAAGCTTTCTTT
TRBJ2-1 TRBD2 . TRBV7-9 CASSQKGRLAGNNEQFF TGTGCCAGCAGCCAGAAAGGACGGCTAGCGGGCAACAATGAGCAGTTCTTC
TRBJ2-3 TRBD2 . TRBV7-9 CASRSLADYTDTQYF TGTGCCAGCAGATCCCTAGCGGATTACACAGATACGCAGTATTTT
TRBJ2-5 . . TRBV5-1 CASSTQMYRGGETQYF TGCGCCAGTAGCACCCAGATGTACAGGGGAGGCGAGACCCAGTACTTC
TRBJ1-2 TRBD1 few TRBV5-1 CASSSSGTAFYGYTF TGCGCCAGCAGCTCCTCCGGGACAGCTTTCTATGGCTACACCTTC
TRBJ2-7 . . TRBV6-5 CASSLVRQAPSYEQYF TGTGCCAGCAGCTTAGTCAGACAGGCCCCCTCCTACGAGCAGTACTTC
TRBJ1-1 . many TRBV5-1 CASRSMNTEAFF TGCGCCAGCCGTTCCATGAACACTGAAGCTTTCTTT
TRBJ1-4 TRBD1 few TRBV7-9 CASSRRQGTGEKLFF TGTGCCAGCAGCCGCCGACAGGGGACTGGCGAAAAACTGTTTTTT
TRBJ2-3 . many TRBV15 CATSGAHTQYF TGTGCCACCAGCGGAGCACATACGCAGTATTTT
TRBJ1-2 . . TRBV5-1 CASSLGYSDGYTF TGCGCCAGCAGCTTGGGGTACTCTGATGGCTACACCTTC
TRBJ2-1 TRBD2 few TRBV5-5 CASSKGLALSYNEQFF TGTGCCAGCAGCAAGGGACTAGCCCTTTCATACAATGAGCAGTTCTTC
TRBJ2-5 TRBD2 few TRBV6-2/TRBV6-3 CASSSSGGSGETQYF TGTGCCAGCAGTTCTAGCGGGGGCAGTGGGGAGACCCAGTACTTC
TRBJ1-6 . . TRBV11-2 CASSLEPLGSPLHF TGTGCCAGCAGCTTAGAACCGTTAGGTTCACCCCTCCACTTT
TRBJ2-7 . once TRBV14 CASSQENKGTYEQYF TGTGCCAGCAGCCAAGAAAACAAGGGGACCTACGAGCAGTACTTC
TRBJ2-3 . . TRBV7-8 CASSLVVHTRDTQYF TGTGCCAGCAGCTTAGTCGTCCACACACGAGATACGCAGTATTTT
TRBJ2-7 TRBD1 . TRBV10-2 CASSSNRGDEQYF TGCGCCAGCAGTAGTAACAGGGGGGACGAGCAGTACTTC
TRBJ2-1 . . TRBV9 CASSSRETSRGVNEQFF TGTGCCAGCAGCTCCAGGGAGACTAGCAGGGGGGTCAATGAGCAGTTCTTC
TRBJ2-2 . . TRBV27 CASSLRHPNTGELFF TGTGCCAGCAGTTTACGTCACCCGAACACCGGGGAGCTGTTTTTT
TRBJ2-1 . . TRBV4-2 CASGYERAPNEQFF TGTGCCAGCGGTTACGAGCGGGCCCCGAATGAGCAGTTCTTC
TRBJ1-2 TRBD1 . TRBV2 CASSEWDRGLNGYTF TGTGCCAGCAGTGAGTGGGACAGGGGATTGAATGGCTACACCTTC
TRBJ1-1 . . TRBV15 CATSRQDPMNTEAFF TGTGCCACCAGCAGACAGGACCCCATGAACACTGAAGCTTTCTTT
TRBJ1-1 . few TRBV2 CASSEAQGTEAFF TGTGCCAGCAGTGAAGCCCAGGGGACTGAAGCTTTCTTT
TRBJ2-2 . . TRBV11-2 CASTSSTGELFF TGTGCCAGCACCTCTAGCACCGGGGAGCTGTTTTTT
TRBJ1-4 . . TRBV6-5 CASSYGREEKLFF TGTGCCAGCAGTTACGGGAGGGAAGAAAAACTGTTTTTT
TRBJ1-5 . . TRBV15 CATSRGGSNQPQHF TGTGCCACCAGCAGGGGGGGATCAAATCAGCCCCAGCATTTT
TRBJ1-6 . . TRBV15 CATSTRTVSPLHF TGTGCCACCAGCACCAGGACAGTTTCACCCCTCCACTTT